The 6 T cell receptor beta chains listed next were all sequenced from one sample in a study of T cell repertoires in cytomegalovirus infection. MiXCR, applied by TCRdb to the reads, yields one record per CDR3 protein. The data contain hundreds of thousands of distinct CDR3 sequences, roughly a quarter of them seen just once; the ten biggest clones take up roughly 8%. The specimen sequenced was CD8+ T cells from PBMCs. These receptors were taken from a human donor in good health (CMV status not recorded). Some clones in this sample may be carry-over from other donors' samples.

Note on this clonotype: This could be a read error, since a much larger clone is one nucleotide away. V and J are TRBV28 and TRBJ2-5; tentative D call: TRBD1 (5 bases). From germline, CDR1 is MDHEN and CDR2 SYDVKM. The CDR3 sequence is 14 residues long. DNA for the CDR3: TGTGCCAACAGTTTATTGGACAACCAAGAGACCCAGTACTTC. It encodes CANSLLDNQETQYF.

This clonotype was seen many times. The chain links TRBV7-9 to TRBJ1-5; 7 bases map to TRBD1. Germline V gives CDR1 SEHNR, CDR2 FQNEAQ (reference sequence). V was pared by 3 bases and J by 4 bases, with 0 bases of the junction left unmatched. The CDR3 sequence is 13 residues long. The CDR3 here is CASSLGQNQPQHF. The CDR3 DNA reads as TGTGCCAGCAGCTTGGGACAGAATCAGCCCCAGCATTTT.

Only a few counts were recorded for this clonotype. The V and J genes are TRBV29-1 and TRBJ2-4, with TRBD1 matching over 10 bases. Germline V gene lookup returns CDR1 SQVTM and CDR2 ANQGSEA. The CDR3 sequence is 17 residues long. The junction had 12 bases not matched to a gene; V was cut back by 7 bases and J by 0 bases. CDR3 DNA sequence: TGCAGCGCCAGGGACAGGGGACTGAATCTAGCCAAAAACATTCAGTACTTC. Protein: CSARDRGLNLAKNIQYF.

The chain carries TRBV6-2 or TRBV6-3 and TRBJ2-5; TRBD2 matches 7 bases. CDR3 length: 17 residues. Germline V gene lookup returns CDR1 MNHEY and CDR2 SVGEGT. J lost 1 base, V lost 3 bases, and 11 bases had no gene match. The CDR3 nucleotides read TGTGCCAGCAGTTATGAGGTTGAGCGGGGCCCCCAAGAGACCCAGTACTTC. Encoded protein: CASSYEVERGPQETQYF.

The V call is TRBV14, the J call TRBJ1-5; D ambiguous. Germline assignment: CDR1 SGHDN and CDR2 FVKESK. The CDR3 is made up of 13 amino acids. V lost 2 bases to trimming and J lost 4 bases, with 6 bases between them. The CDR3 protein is CASSQIDNQPQHF. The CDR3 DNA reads TGTGCCAGCAGCCAAATAGATAATCAGCCCCAGCATTTT.

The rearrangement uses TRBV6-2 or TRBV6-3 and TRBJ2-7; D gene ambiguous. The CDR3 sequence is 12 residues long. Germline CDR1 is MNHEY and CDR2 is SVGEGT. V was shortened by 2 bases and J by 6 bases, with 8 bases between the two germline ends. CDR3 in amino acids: CASSYPYGEQYV. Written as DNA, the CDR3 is TGTGCCAGCAGTTACCCATACGGCGAGCAGTACGTC.